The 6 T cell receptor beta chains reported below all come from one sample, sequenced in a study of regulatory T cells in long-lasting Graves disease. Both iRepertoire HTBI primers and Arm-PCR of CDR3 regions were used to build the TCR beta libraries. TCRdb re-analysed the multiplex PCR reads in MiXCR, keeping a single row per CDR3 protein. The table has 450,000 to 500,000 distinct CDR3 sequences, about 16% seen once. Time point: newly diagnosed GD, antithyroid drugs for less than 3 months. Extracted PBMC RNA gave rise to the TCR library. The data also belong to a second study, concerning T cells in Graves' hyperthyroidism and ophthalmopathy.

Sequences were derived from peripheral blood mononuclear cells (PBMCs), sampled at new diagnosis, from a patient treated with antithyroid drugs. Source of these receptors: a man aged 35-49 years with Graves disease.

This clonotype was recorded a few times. CDR3 DNA sequence: TGTGCCAGCAGCTACCAGGTCCTCGCCGGGGAGCTGTTTTTT. It is translated as CASSYQVLAGELFF. This chain uses TRBV28 with TRBJ2-2; D is uncertain. Germline V gene data show CDR1 as MDHEN and CDR2 as SYDVKM. V lost 6 bases and J lost 6, with 14 bases in between. There are 14 residues in the CDR3.

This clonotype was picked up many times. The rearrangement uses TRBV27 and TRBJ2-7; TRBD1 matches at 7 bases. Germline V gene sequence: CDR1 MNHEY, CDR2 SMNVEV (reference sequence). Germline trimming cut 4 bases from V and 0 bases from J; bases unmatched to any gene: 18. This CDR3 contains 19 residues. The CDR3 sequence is CASSSSPKIDRASSYEQYF. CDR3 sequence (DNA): TGTGCCAGCAGTTCATCCCCTAAAATTGACAGGGCGAGCTCCTACGAGCAGTACTTC.

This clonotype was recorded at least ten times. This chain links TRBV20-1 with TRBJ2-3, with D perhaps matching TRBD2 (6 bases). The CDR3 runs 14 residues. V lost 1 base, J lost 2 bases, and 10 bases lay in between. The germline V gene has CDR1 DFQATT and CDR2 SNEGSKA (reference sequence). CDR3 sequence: CSARGGLITDTQYF. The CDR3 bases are TGCAGTGCTAGAGGCGGACTAATCACAGATACGCAGTATTTT.

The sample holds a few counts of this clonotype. CDR3 bases: TGCAGTGCTACCAGCAGGCCTGGGACTAGCGGGACCCCAACCGGGGAGCTGTTTTTT. Its protein is CSATSRPGTSGTPTGELFF. This rearrangement joins TRBV20-1 to TRBJ2-2, with 13 nucleotides matching TRBD2. Germline CDR1 reads DFQATT; CDR2 reads SNEGSKA (reference sequence). CDR3 length equals 19 residues. The V and J ends lost 4 bases and 5 bases, in that order; junction bases with no gene match: 16.

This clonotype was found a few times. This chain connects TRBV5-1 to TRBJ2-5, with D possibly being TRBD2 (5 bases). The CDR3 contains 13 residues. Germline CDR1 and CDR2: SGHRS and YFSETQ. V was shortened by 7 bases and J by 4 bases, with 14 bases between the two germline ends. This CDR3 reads CASALTSLETQYF. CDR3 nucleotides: TGCGCCAGCGCACTTACTAGTCTAGAGACCCAGTACTTC.

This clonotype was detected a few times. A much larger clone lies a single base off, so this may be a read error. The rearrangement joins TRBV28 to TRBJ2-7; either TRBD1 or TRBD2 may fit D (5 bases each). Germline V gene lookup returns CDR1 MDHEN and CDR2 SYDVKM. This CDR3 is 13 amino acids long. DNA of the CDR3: TGTACCAGCAGTTGGGGGTTCCTCTACGAGCAGTACTTC. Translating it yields CTSSWGFLYEQYF.